The following is a T cell receptor (beta chain) sequence with its context. What it binds is not known. Assay used: immunoSEQ multiplex PCR; TCRdb lists only in-frame clones, some missing. Of 90,000 to 120,000 clones in the sample, around 89% are singletons; the top ten hold about 7%. This specimen comes from a study of T cell responses to AZD1222 COVID-19 vaccine. Study context: Pooled in the analysis were second doses at about 4 or about 12 weeks.

Overall study results and limits: The study reported that nearly half of spike-specific TCRs target unmutated variant regions.

CDR3 length: 12 amino acids. Germline loops: CDR1 GTSNPN, CDR2 SVGIG (reference sequence). The junction had 3 bases not matched to a gene; V was cut back by 4 bases and J by 7 bases. This rearrangement joins TRBV30 to TRBJ2-2; 7 positions agree with TRBD1. This TCR was recovered from an adult in good health. Specimen: peripheral blood, collected on day 0 of AZD1222 vaccination. This CDR3 is CAWNRGIGELFF. The DNA for the CDR3 is TGTGCCTGGAACAGGGGTATCGGGGAGCTGTTTTTT.